These T cell receptor beta chains were read from a single sample in a study of immune cell composition in non-small cell lung cancer. Method: immunoSEQ multiplex PCR; TCRdb's copy keeps in-frame clones and lacks some. The top ten clones hold approximately 9.8% of a sample with around 15,000 clones, around 80% of them seen once. This sample was also put to use in a study of CD4 T cells in lung cancer.

Sequencing input: non-adjacent lung tissue. The receptors were gathered from a human donor with non-small cell lung cancer. Each CDR3 is given with its conserved first and last residue. The D gene is left open where the match is weak.

>NA|TRBV18|TRBJ2-5
CASSPPGDRETQYF
TGTGCCAGCTCACCACCGGGTGATAGAGAGACCCAGTACTTC
>NA|TRBV5-6|TRBJ2-7
CASSRFDSYEQYF
TGTGCCAGCAGCCGATTCGACTCCTACGAGCAGTACTTC
>TRBD1|TRBV5-4|TRBJ2-5
CASSLTGAQETQYF
TGTGCCAGCAGCTTGACAGGGGCACAAGAGACCCAGTACTTC
>NA|TRBV10-3|TRBJ1-2
CAISEGRGIYGYTF
TGTGCCATCAGTGAAGGCAGGGGAATCTATGGCTACACCTTC
>TRBD2|TRBV9|TRBJ2-3
CASSVESAGLAGVTDTQYF
TGTGCCAGCAGCGTAGAGTCAGCCGGGCTAGCGGGGGTAACAGATACGCAGTATTTT
>NA|TRBV7-6|TRBJ2-7
CASSLARRGNEQYF
TGTGCCAGCAGCTTAGCGCGAAGGGGTAACGAGCAGTACTTC
>TRBD1|TRBV19|TRBJ2-1
CASTRQGDEQFF
TGTGCCAGTACAAGACAGGGCGATGAGCAGTTCTTC
>NA|TRBV2|TRBJ2-1
CASSDLDNEQFF
TGTGCCAGCAGTGATCTGGACAATGAGCAGTTCTTC
>NA|TRBV5-4|TRBJ2-7
CASSQGNTATYEQYF
TGCGCCAGCAGCCAAGGGAACACCGCGACCTACGAGCAGTACTTC
>NA|TRBV18|TRBJ1-1
CASSEASGRATEAFF
TGTGCCAGCTCAGAAGCTTCTGGGAGGGCGACTGAAGCTTTCTTT
>NA|TRBV6-6|TRBJ1-2
CASSYYGYTF
TGTGCCAGCAGTTACTATGGCTACACCTTC
>NA|TRBV6-5|TRBJ2-5
CASSYLPRETQYF
TGTGCCAGCAGTTACCTCCCCAGGGAGACCCAGTACTTC
>TRBD2|TRBV7-2|TRBJ2-3
CASSLVGGGGAVDTQYF
TGTGCCAGCAGCTTAGTGGGCGGCGGGGGGGCGGTAGATACGCAGTATTTT
>TRBD1|TRBV5-1|TRBJ2-7
CASSPLGTGIEQYF
TGCGCCAGCAGCCCCCTCGGGACAGGGATCGAGCAGTACTTC
>NA|TRBV6-1|TRBJ2-5
CASSDTMLTSEGTQYF
TGTGCCAGCAGTGACACTATGCTGACCTCCGAGGGGACCCAGTACTTC
>NA|TRBV11-2|TRBJ1-2
CASSLALGPLYGYTF
TGTGCCAGCAGCTTAGCACTGGGTCCTCTCTATGGCTACACCTTC